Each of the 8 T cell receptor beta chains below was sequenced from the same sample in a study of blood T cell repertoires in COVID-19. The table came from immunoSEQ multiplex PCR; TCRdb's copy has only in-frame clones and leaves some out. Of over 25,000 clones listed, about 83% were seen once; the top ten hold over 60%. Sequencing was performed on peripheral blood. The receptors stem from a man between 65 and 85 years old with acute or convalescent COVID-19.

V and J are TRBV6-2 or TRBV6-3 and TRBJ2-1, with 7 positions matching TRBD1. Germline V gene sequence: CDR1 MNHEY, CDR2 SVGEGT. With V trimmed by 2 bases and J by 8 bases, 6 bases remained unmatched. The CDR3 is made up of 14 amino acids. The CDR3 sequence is CASSYPDREHEQFF. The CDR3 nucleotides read TGTGCCAGCAGTTACCCTGACAGGGAACATGAGCAGTTCTTC.

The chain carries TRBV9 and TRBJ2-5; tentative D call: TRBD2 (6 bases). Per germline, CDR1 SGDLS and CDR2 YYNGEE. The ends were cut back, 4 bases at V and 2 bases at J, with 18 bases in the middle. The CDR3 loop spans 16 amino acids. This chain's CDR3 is CASSFRLDRIQETQYF. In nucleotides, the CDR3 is TGTGCCAGCAGCTTCCGACTAGACCGCATTCAAGAGACCCAGTACTTC.

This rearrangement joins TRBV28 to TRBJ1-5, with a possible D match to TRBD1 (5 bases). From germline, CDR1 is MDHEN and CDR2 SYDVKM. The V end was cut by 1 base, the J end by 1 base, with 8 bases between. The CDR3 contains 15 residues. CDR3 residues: CASSLSGYSNQPQHF. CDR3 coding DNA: TGTGCCAGCAGTTTATCAGGGTACAGCAATCAGCCCCAGCATTTT. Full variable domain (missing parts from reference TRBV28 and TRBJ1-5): DVKVTQSSRYLVKRTGEKVFLECVQDMDHENMFWYRQDPGLGLRLIYFSYDVKMKEKGDIPEGYSVSREKKERFSLILESASTNQTSMYLCASSLSGYSNQPQHFGDGTRLSIL.

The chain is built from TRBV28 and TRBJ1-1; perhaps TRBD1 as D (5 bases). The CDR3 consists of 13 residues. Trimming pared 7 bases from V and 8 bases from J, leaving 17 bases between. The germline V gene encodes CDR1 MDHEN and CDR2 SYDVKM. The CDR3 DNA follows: TGTGCCAGCACCATTTTGAGTAGGACAGAAGCTTTCTTT. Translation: CASTILSRTEAFF.

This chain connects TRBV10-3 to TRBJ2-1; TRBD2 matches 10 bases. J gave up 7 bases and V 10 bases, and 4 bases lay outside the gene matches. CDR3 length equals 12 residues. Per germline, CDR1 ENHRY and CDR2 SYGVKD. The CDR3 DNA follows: TGTGCCAGCGCGACTAGCGGGAATGAGCAGTTCTTC. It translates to CASATSGNEQFF.

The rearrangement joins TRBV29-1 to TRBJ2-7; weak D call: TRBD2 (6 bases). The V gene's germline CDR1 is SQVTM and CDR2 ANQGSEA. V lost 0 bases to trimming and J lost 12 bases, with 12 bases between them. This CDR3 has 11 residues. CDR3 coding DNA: TGCAGCGTTGAAGACCGGGACTGGCGGTACTTC. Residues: CSVEDRDWRYF.

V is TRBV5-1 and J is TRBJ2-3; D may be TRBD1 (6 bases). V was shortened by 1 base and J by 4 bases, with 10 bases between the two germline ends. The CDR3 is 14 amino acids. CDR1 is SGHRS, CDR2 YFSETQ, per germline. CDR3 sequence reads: CASSLNGGADTQYF. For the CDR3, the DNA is TGCGCCAGCAGCTTGAATGGGGGCGCAGATACGCAGTATTTT.

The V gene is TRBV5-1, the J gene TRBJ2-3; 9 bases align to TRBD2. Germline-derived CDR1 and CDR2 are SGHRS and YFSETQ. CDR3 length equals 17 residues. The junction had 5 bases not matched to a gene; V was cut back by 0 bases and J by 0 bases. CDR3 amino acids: CASSLGPGLASTDTQYF. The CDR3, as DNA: TGCGCCAGCAGCTTGGGGCCGGGACTAGCTAGCACAGATACGCAGTATTTT.